This entry is about one T cell receptor (beta chain). The data belong to a study of cytomegalovirus exposure and HLA in healthy donors. The table came from immunoSEQ multiplex PCR; TCRdb's copy has only in-frame clones and leaves some out. The sample includes more than 110,000 clones, around 88% of them seen just once. This CDR3 comprises 16 residues. The V and J ends lost 3 bases and 5 bases respectively, with 19 bases between them. From germline, CDR1 is KGHSH and CDR2 LQKENI. The V and J genes are TRBV18 and TRBJ1-1, with D tentatively TRBD1 (5 bases). The clonotype was recovered from a woman aged 18-29 years in good health and CMV-seropositive. The sequenced sample was PBMCs. CDR3 region: CASSPSRGRAGTEAFF. The CDR3 bases are TGTGCCAGCTCACCTTCACGAGGCAGGGCGGGGACTGAAGCTTTCTTT.